This TCR beta chain was identified in a study of radiotherapy plus CTLA-4 blockade in lung cancer. Per germline, CDR1 SNHLY and CDR2 FYNNEI. This CDR3 comprises 14 residues. The method was immunoSEQ multiplex PCR; TCRdb's version includes in-frame clones alone and lacks a portion of them. The sample includes roughly 50,000 clones, 70% to 85% of them seen just once. The sample consisted of peripheral blood, taken from a patient treated with radiotherapy plus ipilimumab. The chain employs TRBV2 and TRBJ2-5; 7 bases are shared with TRBD1. With the DNA end fitting TRBJ2-7 better, the J assignment may be wrong. The receptor's source is a human donor with non-small cell lung cancer who had a partial response to radiotherapy plus ipilimumab. CDR3 sequence reads: CASSEGTGVYEQYF. The CDR3 DNA reads as TGTGCCAGCAGTGAAGGAACAGGGGTCTACGAGCAGTACTTC.